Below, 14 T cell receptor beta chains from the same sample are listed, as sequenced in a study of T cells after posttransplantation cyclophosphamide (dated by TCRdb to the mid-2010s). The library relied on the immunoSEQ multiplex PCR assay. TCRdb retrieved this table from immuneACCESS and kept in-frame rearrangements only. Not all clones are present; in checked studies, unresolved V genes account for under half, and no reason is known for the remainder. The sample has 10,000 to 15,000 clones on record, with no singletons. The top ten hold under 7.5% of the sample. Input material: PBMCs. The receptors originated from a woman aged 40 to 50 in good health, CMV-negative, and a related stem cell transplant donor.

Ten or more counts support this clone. This CDR3 is CASPLGAGGPGYPFF. The CDR3 nucleotides read TGCGCCAGCCCCCTTGGGGCGGGGGGGCCCGGGTATCCGTTCTTC. This chain connects TRBV5-1 to TRBJ2-1, with 9 positions matching TRBD2. V was clipped by 7 bases and J by 15 bases; unmatched bases: 20. Germline V CDR1 and CDR2: SGHRS, YFSETQ. The CDR3 is 15 residues long.

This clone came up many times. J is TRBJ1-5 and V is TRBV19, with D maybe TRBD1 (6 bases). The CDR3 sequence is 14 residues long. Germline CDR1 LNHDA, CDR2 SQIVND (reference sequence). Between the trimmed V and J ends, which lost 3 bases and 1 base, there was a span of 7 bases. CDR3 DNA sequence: TGTGCCAGTAGTATCGGACAGAGCAATCAGCCCCAGCATTTT. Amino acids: CASSIGQSNQPQHF.

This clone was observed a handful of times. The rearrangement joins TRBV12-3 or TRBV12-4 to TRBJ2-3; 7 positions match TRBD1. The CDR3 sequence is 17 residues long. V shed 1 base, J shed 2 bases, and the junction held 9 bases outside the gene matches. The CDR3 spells CASSLEQGIANTDTQYF. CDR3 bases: TGTGCCAGCAGTTTAGAACAGGGGATCGCAAACACAGATACGCAGTATTTT.

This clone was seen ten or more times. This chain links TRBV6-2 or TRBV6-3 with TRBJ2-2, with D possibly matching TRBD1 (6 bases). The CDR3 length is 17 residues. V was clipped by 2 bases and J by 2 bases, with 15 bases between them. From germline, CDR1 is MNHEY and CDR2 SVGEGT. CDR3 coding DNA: TGTGCCAGCAGTTACCGAACCCAGGGGCGCAACACCGGGGAGCTGTTTTTT. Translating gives CASSYRTQGRNTGELFF.

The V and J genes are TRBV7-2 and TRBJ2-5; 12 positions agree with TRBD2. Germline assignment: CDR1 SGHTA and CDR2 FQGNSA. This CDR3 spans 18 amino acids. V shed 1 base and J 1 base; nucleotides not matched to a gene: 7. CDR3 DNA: TGTGCCAGCAGCTTAGGTTTGACTAGCGGGGGTTCCCAAGAGACCCAGTACTTC. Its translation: CASSLGLTSGGSQETQYF.

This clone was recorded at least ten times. The CDR3 DNA reads as TGTGCCAGCTCCGAGGGACAGCAAGAGACCCAGTACTTC. Translated: CASSEGQQETQYF. The genes are TRBV18 and TRBJ2-5, with TRBD1 matching over 7 bases. The CDR3 has 13 amino acids. The V gene end was trimmed by 6 bases and the J gene end by 2 bases; junction bases not matched to a gene: 3. In germline, CDR1 is KGHSH, CDR2 LQKENI.

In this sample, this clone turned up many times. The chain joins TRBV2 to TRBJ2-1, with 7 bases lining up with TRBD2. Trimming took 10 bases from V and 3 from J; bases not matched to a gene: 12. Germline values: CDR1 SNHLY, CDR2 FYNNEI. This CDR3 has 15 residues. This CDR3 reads CAIPKVSSGYNEQFF. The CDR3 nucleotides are TGTGCCATCCCCAAGGTGTCTAGCGGCTACAATGAGCAGTTCTTC. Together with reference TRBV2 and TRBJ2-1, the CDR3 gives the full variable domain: EPEVTQTPSHQVTQMGQEVILRCVPISNHLYFYWYRQILGQKVEFLVSFYNNEISEKSEIFDDQFSVERPDGSNFTLKIRSTKLEDSAMYFCAIPKVSSGYNEQFFGPGTRLTVL.

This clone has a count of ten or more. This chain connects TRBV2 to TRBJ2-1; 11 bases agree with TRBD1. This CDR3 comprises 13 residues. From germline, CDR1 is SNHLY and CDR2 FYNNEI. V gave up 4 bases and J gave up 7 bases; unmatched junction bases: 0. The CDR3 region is CASSGDRGNEQFF. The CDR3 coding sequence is TGTGCCAGCAGTGGGGACAGGGGGAATGAGCAGTTCTTC. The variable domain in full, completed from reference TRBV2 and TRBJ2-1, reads EPEVTQTPSHQVTQMGQEVILRCVPISNHLYFYWYRQILGQKVEFLVSFYNNEISEKSEIFDDQFSVERPDGSNFTLKIRSTKLEDSAMYFCASSGDRGNEQFFGPGTRLTVL.

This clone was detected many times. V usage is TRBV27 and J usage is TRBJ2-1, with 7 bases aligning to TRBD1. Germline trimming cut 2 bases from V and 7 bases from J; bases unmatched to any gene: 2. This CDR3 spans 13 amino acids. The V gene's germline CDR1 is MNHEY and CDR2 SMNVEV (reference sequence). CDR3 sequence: CASSLARGNEQFF. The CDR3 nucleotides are TGTGCCAGCAGTTTAGCCAGGGGGAATGAGCAGTTCTTC.

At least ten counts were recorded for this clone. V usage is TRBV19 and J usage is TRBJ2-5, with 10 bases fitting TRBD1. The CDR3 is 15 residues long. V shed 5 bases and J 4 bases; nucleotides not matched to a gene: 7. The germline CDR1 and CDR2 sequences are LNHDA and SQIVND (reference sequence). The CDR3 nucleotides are TGTGCCAGTAGTCAAGACAGGGGGCAGGGAGAGACCCAGTACTTC. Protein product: CASSQDRGQGETQYF.

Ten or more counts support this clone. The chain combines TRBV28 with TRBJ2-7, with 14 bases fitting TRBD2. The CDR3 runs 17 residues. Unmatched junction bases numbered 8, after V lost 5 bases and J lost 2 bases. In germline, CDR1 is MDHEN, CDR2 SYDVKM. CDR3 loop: CASSTQQGLAGAYEQYF. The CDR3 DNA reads TGTGCCAGCAGTACCCAACAGGGACTAGCGGGAGCCTACGAGCAGTACTTC.

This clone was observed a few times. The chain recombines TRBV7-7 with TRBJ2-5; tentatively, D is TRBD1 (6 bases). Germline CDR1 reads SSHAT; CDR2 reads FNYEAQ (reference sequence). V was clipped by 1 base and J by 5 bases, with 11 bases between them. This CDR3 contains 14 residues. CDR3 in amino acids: CASSLGRGKETQYF. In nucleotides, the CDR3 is TGTGCCAGCAGCTTAGGAAGGGGGAAGGAGACCCAGTACTTC. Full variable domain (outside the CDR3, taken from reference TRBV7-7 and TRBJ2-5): GAGVSQSPRYKVTKRGQDVTLRCDPISSHATLYWYQQALGQGPEFLTYFNYEAQPDKSGLPSDRFSAERPEGSISTLTIQRTEQRDSAMYRCASSLGRGKETQYFGPGTRLLVL.

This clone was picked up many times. The chain's CDR3 is CASSLSARLGEQYF. CDR3 in DNA: TGTGCCAGCAGTTTATCTGCCAGGTTGGGCGAGCAGTACTTC. The V call is TRBV27, the J call TRBJ2-7; unclear D gene. The CDR3 is 14 amino acids. Germline V CDR1 and CDR2: MNHEY, SMNVEV (reference sequence). The V end was cut by 0 bases, the J end by 6 bases, with 12 bases between.

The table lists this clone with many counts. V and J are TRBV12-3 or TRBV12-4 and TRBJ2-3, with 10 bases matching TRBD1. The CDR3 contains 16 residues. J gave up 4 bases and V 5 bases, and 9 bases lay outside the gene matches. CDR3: CASSLRTGGIPDTQYF. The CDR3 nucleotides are TGTGCCAGCAGTCTAAGGACAGGGGGTATTCCAGATACGCAGTATTTT.